The clone carrying this T cell receptor (beta chain) has a count of ten or more. Its antigen is undetermined. This sample was taken from a study of regulatory T cells in long-lasting Graves disease. The study's findings and limits: For persistent Graves' patients, TCR diversity was lower than for newly diagnosed ones.

iRepertoire HTBI primers and Arm-PCR of CDR3 regions built TCR beta libraries. TCRdb re-derived calls from the multiplex PCR reads in MiXCR, one entry per CDR3 protein. The sample lists roughly 410,000 distinct CDR3 sequences; about 15% were seen once. The sample's time point: newly diagnosed GD, antithyroid drugs for less than 3 months. PBMCs provided the RNA from which the TCR library was made. Patients were enrolled at an endocrinology department in Xi'an, China. Germline V gives CDR1 SGHAT, CDR2 FQNNGV. This CDR3 is 12 amino acids long. The V segment lost 6 bases and the J segment 14 bases; nucleotides outside the gene matches: 10. This sample also belongs to another study, concerning T cells in Graves' hyperthyroidism and ophthalmopathy. That source notes: A lack of ophthalmopathy progression within 18 months defined stable Graves' hyperthyroidism. Most expanded thyroid clonotypes above 0.001 recurred in blood.

V and J are TRBV11-2 and TRBJ2-1; 7 positions match TRBD1. This TCR was sampled from a woman in her forties with Graves disease. Material: peripheral blood mononuclear cells (PBMCs), obtained at new diagnosis, from a patient treated with antithyroid drugs. The CDR3 loop reads CASRRQGPVEFF. The CDR3 nucleotides are TGTGCCAGCAGACGACAGGGACCCGTAGAGTTCTTC. The full variable domain, its missing parts supplied by reference TRBV11-2 and TRBJ2-1, is EAGVAQSPRYKIIEKRQSVAFWCNPISGHATLYWYQQILGQGPKLLIQFQNNGVVDDSQLPKDRFSAERLKGVDSTLKIQPAKLEDSAVYLCASRRQGPVEFFGPGTRLTVL.